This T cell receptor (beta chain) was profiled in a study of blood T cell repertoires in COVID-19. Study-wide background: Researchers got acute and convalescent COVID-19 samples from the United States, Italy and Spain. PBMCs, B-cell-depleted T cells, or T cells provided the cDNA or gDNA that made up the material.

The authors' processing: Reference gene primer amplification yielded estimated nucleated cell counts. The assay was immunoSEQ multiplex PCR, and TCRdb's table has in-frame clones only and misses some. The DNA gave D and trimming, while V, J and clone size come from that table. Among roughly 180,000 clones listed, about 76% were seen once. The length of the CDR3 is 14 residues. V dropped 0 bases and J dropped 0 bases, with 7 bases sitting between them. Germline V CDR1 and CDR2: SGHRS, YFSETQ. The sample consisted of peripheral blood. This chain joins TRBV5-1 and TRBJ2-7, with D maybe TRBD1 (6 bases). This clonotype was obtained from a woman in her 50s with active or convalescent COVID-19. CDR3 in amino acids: CASSLGTVSYEQYF. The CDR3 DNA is TGCGCCAGCAGCTTGGGGACAGTCTCCTACGAGCAGTACTTC.